The 17 T cell receptor beta chains reported below all come from one sample, sequenced in a study of blood T cell repertoires in COVID-19. Sequencing was performed with immunoSEQ multiplex PCR; in TCRdb, only in-frame clones are kept and a portion is missing. The table has around 170,000 clones, roughly 70% seen once. The sequencing sample was made of peripheral blood. All receptors derive from an elderly woman with acute or convalescent COVID-19.

V gene TRBV9 combines with J gene TRBJ1-4; D ambiguous. Germline V gives CDR1 SGDLS, CDR2 YYNGEE. With 2 bases removed from V and 8 bases from J, the gap between germline ends came to 10 bases. This CDR3 has 13 amino acids. CDR3 region: CASSVRETEKLFF. The CDR3 bases are TGTGCCAGCAGCGTTAGGGAGACGGAAAAACTGTTTTTT.

The chain links TRBV7-9 to TRBJ1-5, with D unresolved. This CDR3 is 14 amino acids long. Germline V CDR1 and CDR2: SEHNR, FQNEAQ (reference sequence). Trimming removed 7 bases at V and 6 bases at J, with 16 bases between. The CDR3 here is CASTPGEARQPQHF. For the CDR3, the DNA is TGTGCCAGCACCCCCGGGGAAGCGCGTCAGCCCCAGCATTTT.

This chain links TRBV19 with TRBJ2-5; 7 nucleotides match TRBD1. CDR3 size: 13 residues. Germline loops: CDR1 LNHDA, CDR2 SQIVND (reference sequence). V trimming: 4 bases; J trimming: 5 bases; junction bases outside the gene matches: 4. CDR3 sequence (DNA): TGTGCCAGTAGTACAGACAGGGTCGAGACCCAGTACTTC. This gives the protein CASSTDRVETQYF.

The J gene is TRBJ2-1, the V gene TRBV6-5; the match to TRBD2 covers 8 bases. Trimming took 8 bases from V and 0 from J; bases not matched to a gene: 6. The CDR3 covers 15 residues. Germline CDR1 is MNHEY and CDR2 is SVGAGI. The CDR3 region is CASGLAGSSYNEQFF. The CDR3, as DNA: TGTGCCAGCGGATTAGCGGGGTCCTCCTACAATGAGCAGTTCTTC.

This chain connects TRBV28 to TRBJ1-1, with D unclear. Per germline, CDR1 MDHEN and CDR2 SYDVKM. There are 15 residues in the CDR3. Trimming stripped 7 bases from V and 4 bases from J, with 19 bases between. For the CDR3, the DNA is TGTGCCAGCATCCTTTCGGGAGGGATGAGCACTGAAGCTTTCTTT. This gives the protein CASILSGGMSTEAFF.

The rearrangement links TRBV6-2 or TRBV6-3 to TRBJ2-7; weak D call: TRBD2 (6 bases). The CDR3 sequence is 15 residues long. Per the germline V gene, CDR1 is MNHEY and CDR2 is SVGEGT. Between the trimmed V and J ends, which lost 3 bases and 0 bases, there was a span of 12 bases. The CDR3 DNA sequence: TGTGCCAGCAGTTATGGGTACGGGAGCTCCTACGAGCAGTACTTC. It yields the protein CASSYGYGSSYEQYF.

This sequence joins TRBV7-7 and TRBJ2-2; TRBD1 matches at 7 bases. V gave up 1 base and J gave up 3 bases; unmatched junction bases: 11. This CDR3 is built from 18 residues. Germline loops: CDR1 SSHAT, CDR2 FNYEAQ (reference sequence). This CDR3 is CASSLVRGGSLDTGELFF. The CDR3, as DNA: TGTGCCAGCAGCTTAGTCAGAGGGGGCAGCCTGGACACCGGGGAGCTGTTTTTT.

This clone was picked up a small number of times. The chain has TRBV4-3 and TRBJ2-7; D not resolved. V lost 0 bases and J 2 bases, leaving 11 bases between the germline ends. Germline CDR1 is LGHNA and CDR2 is YSLEER. The CDR3 sequence is 15 residues long. CDR3 in DNA: TGCGCCAGCAGCCAAGATAGCACGAGCACCTACGAGCAGTACTTC. It translates to CASSQDSTSTYEQYF.

J is TRBJ2-7 and V is TRBV18, with 10 bases aligning to TRBD2. The CDR3 contains 15 residues. Germline loops: CDR1 KGHSH, CDR2 LQKENI. J was trimmed by 5 bases and V by 2 bases; bases with no gene match: 6. In nucleotides, the CDR3 is TGTGCCAGCTCACCATGGACTAGCGGTGGCCACGAGCAGTACTTC. This sequence encodes CASSPWTSGGHEQYF. Supplemented by reference TRBV18 and TRBJ2-7, the full variable domain reads NAGVMQNPRHLVRRRGQEARLRCSPMKGHSHVYWYRQLPEEGLKFMVYLQKENIIDESGMPKERFSAEFPKEGPSILRIQQVVRGDSAAYFCASSPWTSGGHEQYFGPGTRLTVT.

This rearrangement joins TRBV7-3 to TRBJ2-3, with 8 bases matching TRBD2. Germline V gene sequence: CDR1 SGHTA, CDR2 FQGTGA. This CDR3 has 15 residues. Losses at the gene ends were 2 bases for V and 4 bases for J; bases not matched to a gene: 5. CDR3: CASSLGLAGADTQYF. The CDR3 DNA reads TGTGCCAGCAGCTTAGGACTAGCTGGGGCAGATACGCAGTATTTT.

The rearrangement joins TRBV6-5 to TRBJ1-2; D unresolved. The V and J ends lost 4 bases and 5 bases respectively, with 20 bases between them. The CDR3 has 16 amino acids. The germline gives CDR1 MNHEY, CDR2 SVGAGI. The CDR3 DNA sequence: TGTGCCAGCAGTTCCAGCCCGGTCGTAGGAGGATATGGCTACACCTTC. Translation gives CASSSSPVVGGYGYTF.

Only one count was recorded for this clone. The CDR3 sequence is CASSFKGATYEQYF. In nucleotides, the CDR3 is TGTGCCAGCAGTTTCAAGGGGGCTACCTACGAGCAGTACTTC. This rearrangement joins TRBV27 to TRBJ2-7; 7 bases match TRBD1. Germline-derived CDR1 and CDR2 are MNHEY and SMNVEV (reference sequence). The CDR3 loop spans 14 amino acids. J gave up 2 bases and V 3 bases, and 4 bases lay outside the gene matches.

The table lists this clone with many counts. The CDR3 loop reads CASSFVRTGAEKLFF. CDR3 sequence (DNA): TGTGCCAGCAGTTTTGTAAGGACAGGGGCCGAAAAACTGTTTTTT. This rearrangement joins TRBV28 to TRBJ1-4; 9 bases line up with TRBD1. The CDR3 totals 15 residues. The V and J ends lost 3 bases and 8 bases, in that order; junction bases with no gene match: 7. Germline CDR1 reads MDHEN; CDR2 reads SYDVKM.

This chain uses TRBV5-1 with TRBJ2-4, with 9 bases lining up with TRBD1. V was pared by 4 bases and J by 0 bases, with 14 bases of the junction left unmatched. The CDR3 contains 19 residues. Germline-derived CDR1 and CDR2 are SGHRS and YFSETQ. CDR3 coding DNA: TGCGCCAGCAGCCTGTCCGGGACAGGGACCGACTTAGCCAAAAACATTCAGTACTTC. It codes for CASSLSGTGTDLAKNIQYF. Looking up the rest from reference TRBV5-1 and TRBJ2-4 gives the full variable domain: KAGVTQTPRYLIKTRGQQVTLSCSPISGHRSVSWYQQTPGQGLQFLFEYFSETQRNKGNFPGRFSGRQFSNSRSEMNVSTLELGDSALYLCASSLSGTGTDLAKNIQYFGAGTRLSVL.

This clone was observed a few times. CDR3 nucleotide sequence: TGTGCCAGCAGTGAAGCGGGGGGCGCAAGGGCCTCACCCCTCCACTTT. It yields the protein CASSEAGGARASPLHF. The chain carries TRBV27 and TRBJ1-6; TRBD1 is a possible D gene (6 bases). Looked up from germline, CDR1 is MNHEY and CDR2 is SMNVEV (reference sequence). The CDR3 contains 16 residues. With 5 bases removed from V and 10 bases from J, the gap between germline ends came to 21 bases.

A few counts support this clone. This rearrangement joins TRBV7-2 to TRBJ2-5, with 7 positions matching TRBD1. Germline assignment: CDR1 SGHTA and CDR2 FQGNSA. The trim removed 5 bases at V and 5 bases at J, leaving 11 bases unmatched. This CDR3 spans 15 amino acids. In DNA form, the CDR3 reads TGTGCCAGCAGCCCGACAGGGTTGGACAGGGAGACCCAGTACTTC. Amino acid sequence: CASSPTGLDRETQYF. The full variable domain, rest sourced from reference TRBV7-2 and TRBJ2-5, is GAGVSQSPSNKVTEKGKDVELRCDPISGHTALYWYRQSLGQGLEFLIYFQGNSAPDKSGLPSDRFSAERTGGSVSTLTIQRTQQEDSAVYLCASSPTGLDRETQYFGPGTRLLVL.

This clone came up once. The V call is TRBV2, the J call TRBJ1-1; TRBD1 matches 9 bases. The CDR3 sequence is 15 residues long. The V and J ends lost 4 bases and 4 bases, in that order; junction bases with no gene match: 7. Germline lookup yields CDR1 SNHLY and CDR2 FYNNEI. CDR3 residues: CASSADRGTVTEAFF. The DNA of the CDR3 is TGTGCCAGCAGTGCTGACAGGGGGACGGTCACTGAAGCTTTCTTT.